This T cell receptor beta chain is from a study of T cell responses to AZD1222 COVID-19 vaccine (dated by TCRdb to the early 2020s). Broadly, across the study: AZD1222 recipients with second doses at about 4 weeks or about 12 weeks were pooled, because spike-specific TCR depth and breadth did not differ between schedules. Trial participants were enrolled into age subgroups of 18-55, 56-69 and 70-plus years, which contained around 150, 29 and 61 TCR-sequenced participants, respectively. TCR sequencing was performed for approximately 240 trial participants, of whom about 200 were given two doses of AZD1222 and approximately 25 were given two doses of MenACWY control vaccine.

Reading the germline V gene (reference sequence) gives CDR1 SEHNR and CDR2 FQNEAQ. The CDR3 runs 15 residues from the cysteine to the phenylalanine. The read is trimmed to its CDR3 DNA, 45 bases read in frame from base 1. Cut back by 2 bases and 0 bases, the V and J ends lie 10 bases apart. The CDR3 regions of human TCRbeta chains were subjected to immunosequencing. Regarding the original processing steps: Repertoire TCRs were checked for matches against a reference library of SARS-CoV-2-specific TCRs that had been generated using the MIRA antigen-specificity platform. Breadth meant the fraction of unique TCRs that were SARS-CoV-2-associated, whereas depth meant the fraction of total T cells that were SARS-CoV-2-associated. Using the MIRA data, each spike-specific TCR was mapped to the spike region that the TCR reacts to and placed in a CD4 or CD8 class. Log10-transformed breadth and depth values were compared by one-way ANOVA with Sidak's multiple comparisons tests. TCRdb obtained this table from immuneACCESS and retained in-frame rearrangements with V and J assigned. These tables miss some clones; where compared with another copy, unresolved V genes account for less than half of the shortfall, and the remainder is unexplained. The DNA was the basis for D and trimming; V, J and clone size are from that table. Counted in this sample were roughly 100,000 clones; approximately 91% of them appeared once. The top ten clonotypes cover around 4% of the sample.

Comment on this clone: There is no known antigen for this receptor. No base qualities exist here, and no much larger clone lies one base off it.

Overall study results and their limits: Vaccine-associated CD4 TCRs spanned the whole spike protein, with dominant responses in regions 160-218 and 743-854. Conclusions about previously exposed vaccinees were limited because only a handful of AZD1222 recipients were SARS-CoV-2 seropositive at baseline. Participants were mostly white British and included more females than males, and it was suggested by the authors that clonal diversity may have been underestimated. Epitopes outside the regions mutated in the B.1.351 and B.1.1.7 variants were reportedly recognized by nearly half of the unique spike-specific TCRs. No day 14 peak-response samples were available, so repertoires were characterized only after the peak T cell response. The 56-69-year group was small, and its depth increase did not reach significance, likely because of low power. A significant rise in spike-specific TCR breadth and depth was observed after two AZD1222 doses relative to day 0 and relative to MenACWY recipients.

Sample time point, as interpreted from the label and publication: baseline before first vaccination. Vaccinee samples came from UK trials COV001 and COV002, including a single-blind randomized controlled phase 2/3 trial of AZD1222 (ChAdOx1 nCoV-19) in healthy adults. For TCRbeta chain sequencing, PBMC samples were collected from trial participants at day 0 and at day 28 after the second dose. This chain joins TRBV7-9 to TRBJ1-1; TRBD1 could be the D gene, as 6 bases match. The clonotype was recovered from an adult in good health. The sample here was peripheral blood, taken on day 0 of AZD1222 vaccination. The DNA sequence is TGTGCCAGCAGCTTAACGGGACACTTGAACACTGAAGCTTTCTTT. This is translated as CASSLTGHLNTEAFF.